Listed below are T cell receptor beta chains from one sample, sequenced in a study of blood T cell repertoires in COVID-19. Produced via immunoSEQ multiplex PCR; TCRdb's table is partial and in-frame only. The sample lists 60,000 to 85,000 clones, about 86% occurring once. Sequenced input: peripheral blood. The receptors come from a man aged 45-65 years with active COVID-19. Each CDR3 is given with its conserved first and last residue. The D gene is left open where the match is weak. The size field is filled for only some rows; it gives once, few, many or a size class.

- | TRBJ2-1 | TRBV21-1 | - | CASSIPLGLAGNEQFF | TGTGCCAGCAGCATCCCACTAGGACTAGCGGGGAATGAGCAGTTCTTC
- | TRBJ2-3 | TRBV7-2 | once | CASSLMGDGAQYF | TGTGCCAGCAGCTTAATGGGTGACGGGGCGCAGTATTTT
TRBD2 | TRBJ2-1 | TRBV27 | - | CASSSVAGGNEQFF | TGTGCCAGCAGTTCCGTGGCGGGGGGCAATGAGCAGTTCTTC
- | TRBJ1-1 | TRBV9 | - | CASSVAPDTEAFF | TGTGCCAGCAGCGTAGCTCCAGACACTGAAGCTTTCTTT
- | TRBJ1-5 | TRBV6-5 | - | CASSYEATNQPQHF | TGTGCCAGCAGTTACGAGGCGACCAATCAGCCCCAGCATTTT
TRBD1 | TRBJ2-3 | TRBV15 | - | CATSRDTGGRWTDTQYF | TGTGCCACCAGCAGAGATACAGGGGGCAGGTGGACAGATACGCAGTATTTT
- | TRBJ1-2 | TRBV9 | - | CASSVGPRGSSYGYTF | TGTGCCAGCAGCGTAGGCCCCCGAGGAAGTTCCTATGGCTACACCTTC
- | TRBJ1-4 | TRBV3-1/TRBV3-2 | - | CASSQRAPAGEKLFF | TGTGCCAGCAGCCAAAGGGCCCCAGCGGGGGAAAAACTGTTTTTT
- | TRBJ2-1 | TRBV3-1/TRBV3-2 | - | CASSQADNEQFF | TGTGCCAGCAGCCAAGCAGACAATGAGCAGTTCTTC
TRBD2 | TRBJ2-7 | TRBV28 | - | CASSSPGLAGADEQYF | TGTGCCAGCAGTTCACCCGGGCTAGCGGGAGCTGACGAGCAGTACTTC
- | TRBJ1-1 | TRBV2 | - | CASSRYTEAFF | TGTGCCAGCAGTCGGTACACTGAAGCTTTCTTT
TRBD2 | TRBJ2-7 | TRBV7-3 | - | CASEGTILSEQYF | TGTGCCAGCGAGGGGACTATTTTAAGCGAGCAGTACTTC
- | TRBJ1-4 | TRBV7-9 | few | CASSLSVNEKLFF | TGTGCCAGCAGCTTATCCGTTAATGAAAAACTGTTTTTT
- | TRBJ2-7 | TRBV5-6 | - | CASSFSSYEQYF | TGTGCCAGCAGCTTCAGCTCCTACGAGCAGTACTTC
TRBD2 | TRBJ2-1 | TRBV3-1/TRBV3-2 | - | CASSLGTSGANEQFF | TGTGCCAGCAGCCTCGGGACTAGCGGGGCGAATGAGCAGTTCTTC
- | TRBJ1-2 | TRBV5-1 | - | CASSSDGNYGYTF | TGCGCCAGCAGCTCCGACGGGAACTATGGCTACACCTTC
- | TRBJ1-1 | TRBV27 | - | CASSLPLGGALNTEAFF | TGTGCCAGCAGTTTACCCTTGGGGGGGGCGTTGAACACTGAAGCTTTCTTT
TRBD2 | TRBJ2-1 | TRBV19 | - | CASSALASGANEQFF | TGTGCCAGTAGTGCACTTGCTAGCGGGGCGAATGAGCAGTTCTTC
TRBD1 | TRBJ2-1 | TRBV4-2 | - | CASSHPGQGSREQFF | TGTGCCAGCAGCCATCCGGGACAGGGGTCTAGGGAGCAGTTCTTC
- | TRBJ1-6 | TRBV7-2 | few | CASSLVAGARNTSPLHF | TGTGCCAGCAGCTTAGTGGCGGGGGCGAGAAATACGTCACCCCTCCACTTT
- | TRBJ2-1 | TRBV11-2 | - | CASSQTSVNEQFF | TGTGCCAGCAGCCAAACTAGTGTCAATGAGCAGTTCTTC
- | TRBJ1-1 | TRBV6-5 | - | CASSYLADRDKAFF | TGTGCCAGCAGTTACTTGGCTGATCGGGACAAAGCTTTCTTT
- | TRBJ1-3 | TRBV4-1 | - | CASSQVGLSGNTIYF | TGCGCCAGCAGCCAAGTCGGACTCTCTGGAAACACCATATATTTT
TRBD1 | TRBJ2-5 | TRBV5-4 | - | CASSLAGTGVAETQYF | TGTGCCAGCAGCTTGGCAGGGACAGGGGTCGCGGAGACCCAGTACTTC
- | TRBJ1-4 | TRBV18 | - | CASRGQATTNEKLFF | TGTGCCAGCCGTGGACAAGCAACAACTAATGAAAAACTGTTTTTT
- | TRBJ1-5 | TRBV30 | - | CAWSETGHQPQHF | TGTGCCTGGAGTGAAACAGGGCATCAGCCCCAGCATTTT
- | TRBJ2-3 | TRBV30 | - | CACPGTDTQYF | TGTGCCTGTCCGGGGACAGATACGCAGTATTTT
TRBD2 | TRBJ2-1 | TRBV9 | - | CASSVAGGNDNEQFF | TGTGCCAGCAGCGTCGCGGGGGGCAACGACAATGAGCAGTTCTTC
- | TRBJ1-1 | TRBV18 | - | CASSRPPQIMNTEAFF | TGTGCCAGCTCACGTCCCCCACAGATCATGAACACTGAAGCTTTCTTT
TRBD2 | TRBJ2-7 | TRBV2 | once | CASSEASTSGGYEQYF | TGTGCCAGCAGTGAAGCCTCGACTAGCGGGGGGTACGAGCAGTACTTC
TRBD2 | TRBJ2-3 | TRBV6-4 | - | CASSASSGDTQYF | TGTGCCAGCAGCGCCTCTAGCGGCGATACGCAGTATTTT
- | TRBJ2-3 | TRBV29-1 | - | CSARSRVPGGSRNTQYF | TGCAGCGCCCGGTCTCGGGTCCCCGGGGGTTCGAGGAATACGCAGTATTTT
- | TRBJ1-3 | TRBV7-2 | - | CASSEGHFRGNTIYF | TGTGCCAGCAGCGAAGGACATTTTAGGGGAAACACCATATATTTT
- | TRBJ1-6 | TRBV19 | few | CASRSDTHNSPLHF | TGTGCCAGTAGGTCTGACACTCATAATTCACCCCTCCACTTT
- | TRBJ2-1 | TRBV24-1 | - | CATSDRQASNEQFF | TGTGCCACCAGTGATCGACAGGCTAGCAATGAGCAGTTCTTC
TRBD1 | TRBJ2-6 | TRBV7-2 | - | CASSPRQGVSGANVLTF | TGTGCCAGCAGCCCCCGACAGGGGGTATCCGGGGCCAACGTCCTGACTTTC
TRBD2 | TRBJ2-7 | TRBV5-1 | - | CASSSGGTSGSYEQYF | TGCGCCAGCAGCTCGGGAGGGACTAGCGGTTCCTACGAGCAGTACTTC